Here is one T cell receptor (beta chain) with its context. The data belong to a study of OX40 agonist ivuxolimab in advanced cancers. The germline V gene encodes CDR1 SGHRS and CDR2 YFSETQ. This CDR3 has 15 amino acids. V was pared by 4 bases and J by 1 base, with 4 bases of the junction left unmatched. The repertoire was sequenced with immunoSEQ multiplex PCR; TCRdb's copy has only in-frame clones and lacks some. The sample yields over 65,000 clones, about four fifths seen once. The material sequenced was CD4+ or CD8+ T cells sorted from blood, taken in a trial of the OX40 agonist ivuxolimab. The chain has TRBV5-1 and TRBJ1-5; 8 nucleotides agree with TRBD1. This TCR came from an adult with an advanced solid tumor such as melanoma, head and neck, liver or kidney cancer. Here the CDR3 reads CASSLGQGSNQPQHF. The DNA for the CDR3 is TGCGCCAGCAGCCTAGGACAGGGAAGCAATCAGCCCCAGCATTTT.